This T cell receptor (beta chain) was obtained from a study of tumor-infiltrating lymphocytes in primary liver carcinoma. Study results and caveats: Lower overlap was observed for tumor-adjacent and tumor-blood pairs relative to tumor region pairs. Tumors and blood were compared for top-250-clone fraction, and tumors had the significantly higher value (p = 0.039).

In its sample, this clonotype was seen once. Its specificity is unknown. A primer matching the constant region was used to make TCR beta cDNA from approximately 520 ng of total RNA. Construction of TCR beta libraries relied on three successive nested multiplex PCR rounds employing slightly modified ARM-PCR. In the first two PCR rounds, TRBV1-TRBV30 forward primers were paired with a C-beta reverse primer, and each round lasted approximately 9 cycles. MiXCR was run by TCRdb on the multiplex PCR reads, yielding one entry per CDR3 protein. Found here are about 200,000 distinct CDR3 sequences, roughly two thirds of them singletons; the top ten hold about 7.1%. The study extracted blood RNA from unsorted whole blood and also extracted germline DNA. Among the patients, all had chronic HBV infection and none had been treated. Preoperatively, peripheral blood was drawn, approximately 4.4 milliliters in total.

The CDR3 length is 15 residues. With V trimmed by 2 bases and J by 15 bases, 17 bases remained unmatched. Germline values: CDR1 MNHNS, CDR2 SASEGT. Source material: peripheral blood. The source of this sequence is a woman between 55 and 75 years old with primary liver carcinoma and hepatitis B virus infection. The chain joins TRBV6-1 to TRBJ2-3, with 7 bases fitting TRBD1. CDR3 residues: CASSEPGTATDMQYF. The CDR3 bases are TGTGCCAGCAGTGAACCTGGGACAGCCACAGATATGCAATATTTT.